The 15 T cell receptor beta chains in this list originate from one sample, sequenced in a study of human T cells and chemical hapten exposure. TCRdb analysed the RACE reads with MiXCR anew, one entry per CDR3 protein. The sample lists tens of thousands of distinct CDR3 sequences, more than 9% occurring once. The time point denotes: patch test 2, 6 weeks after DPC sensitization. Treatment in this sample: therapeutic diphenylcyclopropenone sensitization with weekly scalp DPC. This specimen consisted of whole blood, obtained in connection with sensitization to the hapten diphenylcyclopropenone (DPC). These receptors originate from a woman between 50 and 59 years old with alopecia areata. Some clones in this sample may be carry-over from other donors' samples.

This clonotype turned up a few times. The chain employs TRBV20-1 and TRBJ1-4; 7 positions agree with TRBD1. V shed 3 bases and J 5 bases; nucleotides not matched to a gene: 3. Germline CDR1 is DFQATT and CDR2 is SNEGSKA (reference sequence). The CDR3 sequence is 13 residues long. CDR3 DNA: TGCAGTGCTAGGGAGGGGGCGAATGAAAAACTGTTTTTT. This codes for CSAREGANEKLFF.

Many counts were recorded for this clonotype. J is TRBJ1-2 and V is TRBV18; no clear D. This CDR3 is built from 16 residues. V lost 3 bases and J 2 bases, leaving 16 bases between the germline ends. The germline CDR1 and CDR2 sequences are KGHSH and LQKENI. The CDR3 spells CASSPTMKSMNYGYTF. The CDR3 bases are TGTGCCAGCTCACCCACCATGAAAAGCATGAACTATGGCTACACCTTC.

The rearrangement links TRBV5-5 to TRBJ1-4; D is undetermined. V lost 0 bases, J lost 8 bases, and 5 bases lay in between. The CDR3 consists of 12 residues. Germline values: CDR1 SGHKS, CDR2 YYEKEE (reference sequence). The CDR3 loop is CASSLEFEKLFF. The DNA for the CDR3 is TGTGCCAGCAGCTTGGAATTCGAAAAACTGTTTTTT.

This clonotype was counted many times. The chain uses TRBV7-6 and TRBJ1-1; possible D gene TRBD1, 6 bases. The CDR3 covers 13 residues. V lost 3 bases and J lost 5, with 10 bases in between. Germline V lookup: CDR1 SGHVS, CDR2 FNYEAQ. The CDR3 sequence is CASSFGGRTEAFF. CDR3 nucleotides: TGTGCCAGCAGCTTTGGGGGGCGGACTGAAGCTTTCTTT.

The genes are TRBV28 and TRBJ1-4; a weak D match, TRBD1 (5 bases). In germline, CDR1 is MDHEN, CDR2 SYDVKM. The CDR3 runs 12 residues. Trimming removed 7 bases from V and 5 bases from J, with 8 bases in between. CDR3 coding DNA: TGTGCCAGCACCACAGGCAATGAAAAACTGTTTTTT. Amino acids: CASTTGNEKLFF.

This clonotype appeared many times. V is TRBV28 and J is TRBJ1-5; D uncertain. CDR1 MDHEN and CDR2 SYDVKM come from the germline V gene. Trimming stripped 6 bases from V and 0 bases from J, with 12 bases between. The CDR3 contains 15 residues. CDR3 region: CASSGETYSNQPQHF. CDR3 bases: TGTGCCAGCAGCGGAGAAACGTATAGCAATCAGCCCCAGCATTTT.

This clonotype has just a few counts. The DNA of the CDR3 is TGTGCCAGTGGCGAGCAGTACTTC. Its protein product is CASGEQYF. The rearrangement uses TRBV28 and TRBJ2-7; no firm D call. The V and J ends lost 9 bases and 6 bases respectively, with 3 bases between them. The CDR3 has 8 amino acids. Germline loops: CDR1 MDHEN, CDR2 SYDVKM.

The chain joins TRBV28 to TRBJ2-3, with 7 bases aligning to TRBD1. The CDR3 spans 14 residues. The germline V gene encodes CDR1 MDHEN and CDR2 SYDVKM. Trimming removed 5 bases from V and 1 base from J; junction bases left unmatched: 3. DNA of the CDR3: TGTGCCAGCAGTCCGGGACAGCGCACAGATACGCAGTATTTT. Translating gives CASSPGQRTDTQYF.

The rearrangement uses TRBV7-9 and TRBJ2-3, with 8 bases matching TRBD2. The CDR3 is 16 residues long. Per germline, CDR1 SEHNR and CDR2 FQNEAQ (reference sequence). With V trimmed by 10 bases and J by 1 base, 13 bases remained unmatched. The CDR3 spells CAIQASPAGGTDTQYF. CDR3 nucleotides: TGTGCCATCCAAGCAAGCCCAGCGGGGGGCACAGATACGCAGTATTTT. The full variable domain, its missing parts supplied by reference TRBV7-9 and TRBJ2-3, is DTGVSQNPRHKITKRGQNVTFRCDPISEHNRLYWYRQTLGQGPEFLTYFQNEAQLEKSRLLSDRFSAERPKGSFSTLEIQRTEQGDSAMYLCAIQASPAGGTDTQYFGPGTRLTVL.

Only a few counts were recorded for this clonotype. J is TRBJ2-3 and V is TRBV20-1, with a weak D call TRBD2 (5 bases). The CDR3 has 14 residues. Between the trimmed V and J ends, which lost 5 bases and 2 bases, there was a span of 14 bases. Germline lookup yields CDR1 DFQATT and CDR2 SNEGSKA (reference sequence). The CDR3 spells CSAGSEPNTDTQYF. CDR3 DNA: TGCAGTGCTGGTAGCGAGCCCAACACAGATACGCAGTATTTT.

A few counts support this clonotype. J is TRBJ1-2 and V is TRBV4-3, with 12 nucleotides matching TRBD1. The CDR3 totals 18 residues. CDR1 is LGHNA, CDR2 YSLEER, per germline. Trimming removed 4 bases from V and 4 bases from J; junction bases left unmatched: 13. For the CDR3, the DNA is TGCGCCAGCAGCCCCGCGTCCGCGGGACAGGGGGCCTCCTATGGCTACACCTTC. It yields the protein CASSPASAGQGASYGYTF.

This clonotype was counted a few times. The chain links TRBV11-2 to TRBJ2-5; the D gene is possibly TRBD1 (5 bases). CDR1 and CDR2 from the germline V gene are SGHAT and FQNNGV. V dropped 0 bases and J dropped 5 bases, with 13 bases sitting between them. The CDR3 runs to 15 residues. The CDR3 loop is CASSLDPQARETQYF. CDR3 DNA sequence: TGTGCCAGCAGCTTAGATCCACAGGCTCGGGAGACCCAGTACTTC.

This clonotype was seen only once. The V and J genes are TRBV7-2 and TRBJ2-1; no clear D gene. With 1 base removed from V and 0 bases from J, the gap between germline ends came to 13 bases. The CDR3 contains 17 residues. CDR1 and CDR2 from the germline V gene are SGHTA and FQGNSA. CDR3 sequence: CASSLVSQSNSYNEQFF. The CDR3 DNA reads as TGTGCCAGCAGCTTAGTCTCACAGTCCAACTCCTACAATGAGCAGTTCTTC.

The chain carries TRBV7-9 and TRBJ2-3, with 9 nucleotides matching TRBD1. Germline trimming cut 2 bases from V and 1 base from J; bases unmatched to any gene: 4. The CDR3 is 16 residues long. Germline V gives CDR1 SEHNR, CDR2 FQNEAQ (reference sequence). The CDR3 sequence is CASSLWTGAGTDTQYF. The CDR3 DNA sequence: TGTGCCAGCAGCTTATGGACAGGGGCTGGCACAGATACGCAGTATTTT.

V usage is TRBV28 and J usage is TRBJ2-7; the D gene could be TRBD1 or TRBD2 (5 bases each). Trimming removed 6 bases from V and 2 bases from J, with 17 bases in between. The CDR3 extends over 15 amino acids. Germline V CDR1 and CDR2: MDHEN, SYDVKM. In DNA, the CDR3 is TGTGCCAGCAGGTACGGGGACCGCGAAACCTACGAGCAGTACTTC. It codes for CASRYGDRETYEQYF.